Included here is one T cell receptor (beta chain) sequence, with context. Its antigen is as yet unknown. Germline V gene sequence: CDR1 SGHDT, CDR2 YYEEEE. CDR3 length equals 13 residues. V lost 3 bases, J lost 5 bases, and 11 bases lay in between. It was with 60 Vbeta and 13 Jbeta primers that the PCR ran. Profiling relied on immunoSEQ multiplex PCR, and the TCRdb table lists in-frame clones only, not all of them. The sample has approximately 160,000 clones; nearly 80% are singletons. This sample was taken from a study of cytomegalovirus exposure and HLA in healthy donors. Study results and limitations: Data from an earlier analysis indicated that most TCR beta V segments were productive either about 87% or about 30% of the time. Certain indistinguishable V segments, among them TRBV6-2 and TRBV6-3, were excluded.

All donors participated as healthy donors of bone marrow. The sequence derives from a male donor in good health and CMV-seronegative. The specimen was PBMCs. The V gene is TRBV5-6, the J gene TRBJ1-1; no clear D gene. This CDR3 is CASSYIVRTEAFF. The CDR3 DNA is TGTGCCAGCAGCTATATAGTCCGGACTGAAGCTTTCTTT.